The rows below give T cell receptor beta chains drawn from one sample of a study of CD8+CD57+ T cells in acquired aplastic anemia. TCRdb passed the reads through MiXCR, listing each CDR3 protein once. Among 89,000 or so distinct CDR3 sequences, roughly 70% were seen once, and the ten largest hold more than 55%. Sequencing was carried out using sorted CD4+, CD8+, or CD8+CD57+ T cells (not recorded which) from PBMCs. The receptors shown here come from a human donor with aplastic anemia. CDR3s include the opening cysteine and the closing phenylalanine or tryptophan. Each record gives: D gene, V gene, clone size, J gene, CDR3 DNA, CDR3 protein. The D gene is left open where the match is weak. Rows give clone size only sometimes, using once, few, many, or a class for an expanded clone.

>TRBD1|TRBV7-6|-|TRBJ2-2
TGTGCCAGCACGAAGACAGGGACGAACACCGGGGAGCTGTTTTTT
CASTKTGTNTGELFF
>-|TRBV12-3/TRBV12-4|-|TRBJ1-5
TGTGCCAGCAGTTTGCATCAGCCCCAGCATTTT
CASSLHQPQHF
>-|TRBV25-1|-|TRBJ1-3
TGTGCCAGCTCCTTGCGGTACGGAAACACCATATATTTT
CASSLRYGNTIYF
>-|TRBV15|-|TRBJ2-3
TGTGCCACCAGCCCAGGAGGCACGCAGTATTTT
CATSPGGTQYF
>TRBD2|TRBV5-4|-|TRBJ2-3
TGTGCCAGCAGCTCGGGACTAGCGGGTAGCACAGATACGCAGTATTTT
CASSSGLAGSTDTQYF
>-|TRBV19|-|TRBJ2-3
TGTGCCAGTAGTATAGCGGGCACAGATACGCAGTATTTT
CASSIAGTDTQYF
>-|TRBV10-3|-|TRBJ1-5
TGTGCCATCAGTGAGACGGGGGCCCTCGTGGGGAAACCCCAGCATTTT
CAISETGALVGKPQHF
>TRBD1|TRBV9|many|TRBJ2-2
TGTGCCAGCAGCGTAAAGCGGGACAGGGCGAACACCGGGGAGCTGTTTTTT
CASSVKRDRANTGELFF
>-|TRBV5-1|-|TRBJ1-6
TGCGCCAGCAGCTTGGTGCAGGGCCCCTCACCCCTCCACTTT
CASSLVQGPSPLHF
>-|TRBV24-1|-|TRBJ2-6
TGTGCCACCAGTGATAGCACAGCGCCTGGGGCCAACGTCCTGACTTTC
CATSDSTAPGANVLTF
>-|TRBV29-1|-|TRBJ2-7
TGCAGCGTTGAGGACCGCTCCGGACAGTACGAGCAGTACTTC
CSVEDRSGQYEQYF
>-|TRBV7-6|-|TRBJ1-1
TGTGCCAGCAGCCTCAGGGTCATGAACACTGAAGCTTTCTTT
CASSLRVMNTEAFF
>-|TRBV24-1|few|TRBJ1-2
TGTGCCACCAGTGATGGTCCCAGTACTAACTATGGCTACACCTTC
CATSDGPSTNYGYTF
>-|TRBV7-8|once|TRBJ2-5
TGTGCCAGCAGCTTAGGACAGGGAGGAATTGGTAAAGAGACCCAGTACTTC
CASSLGQGGIGKETQYF
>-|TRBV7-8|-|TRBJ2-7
TGTGCCAGCAGCCAGGAAGGGGGGTTCCTACCGTACGAGCAGTACTTC
CASSQEGGFLPYEQYF
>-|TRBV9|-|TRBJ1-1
TGTGCCAGCAGCGCCCTCGTCGGGGGTACGAGGGCTGAAGCTTTCTTT
CASSALVGGTRAEAFF
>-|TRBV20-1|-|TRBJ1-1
TGCAGTGCCCGGGGGCACACTGAAGCTTTCTTT
CSARGHTEAFF
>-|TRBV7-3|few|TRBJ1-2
TGTGCCAGCAGCTTAAGCCCAGATGCTAACTATGGCTACACCTTC
CASSLSPDANYGYTF
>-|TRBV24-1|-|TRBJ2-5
TGTGCCACCAGTGCTCGGGGGACAGAAGAGACCCAGTACTTC
CATSARGTEETQYF
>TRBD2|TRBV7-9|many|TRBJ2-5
TGTGCCAGCAGCCATTGGACTAGCGGGGAGCAAGAGACCCAGTACTTC
CASSHWTSGEQETQYF
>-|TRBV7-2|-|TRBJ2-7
TGTGCCAGCAGCTTAGCCAACTCCTACGAGCAGTACTTC
CASSLANSYEQYF
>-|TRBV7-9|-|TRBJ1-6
TGTGCCAGCAGCTTAGAAGGGGTCGATTCACCCCTCCACTTT
CASSLEGVDSPLHF
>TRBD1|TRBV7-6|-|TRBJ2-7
TGTGCCAGCAGCTACGACAGGGGGCCCTACGAGCAGTACTTC
CASSYDRGPYEQYF
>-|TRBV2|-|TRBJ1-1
TGTGCCAACAGTAACCATAGGAACACCGAAGCTTTCTTT
CANSNHRNTEAFF
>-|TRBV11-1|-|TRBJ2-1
TGTGCCAGCAGTGAGCGAGAAGCGGTGATAGATGAGCAGTTCTTC
CASSEREAVIDEQFF
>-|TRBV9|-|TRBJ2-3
TGTGCCAGCAGCGTGACCGACTTCCCGAGGGCAGATACGCAGTATTTT
CASSVTDFPRADTQYF
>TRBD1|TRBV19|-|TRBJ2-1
TGTGCCAGCAGCGTGGGACAGGGGCGGGAGCAGTTCTTC
CASSVGQGREQFF
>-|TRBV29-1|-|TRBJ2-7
TGCAGCGCACAGTGGGGGTTAAATTGGGAGCAGTGCTTC
CSAQWGLNWEQCF
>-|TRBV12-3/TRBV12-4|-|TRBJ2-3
TGTGCCAGCAGTCCCGGGACTTCGACAGATACGCAGTATTTT
CASSPGTSTDTQYF
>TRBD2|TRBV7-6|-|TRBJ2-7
TGTGCCAGCAGCGTTAGCGGGGTGGGTGGTGAGCAGTACTTC
CASSVSGVGGEQYF
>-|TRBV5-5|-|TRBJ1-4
TGTGCCAGCAGCTGGGGGGCTATGGGAGAAAAACTGTTTTTT
CASSWGAMGEKLFF
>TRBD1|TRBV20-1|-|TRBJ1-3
TGCAGTGCTGGACAGGGGGATTCTAACACCATATATTTT
CSAGQGDSNTIYF
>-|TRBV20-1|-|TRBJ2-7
TGCAGTGCTAGTTCCGGGAGCGCATCCTACGAGCAGTACTTC
CSASSGSASYEQYF
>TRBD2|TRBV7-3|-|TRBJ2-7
TGTGCCAGCAGCTTAGGGACTAGCGGGAGAAACGAGCAGTACTTC
CASSLGTSGRNEQYF
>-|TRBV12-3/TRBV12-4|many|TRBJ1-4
TGTGCCAGCAATCTCTTTGGGGGGGCCAAAAATTGGCCAACTAATGAAAAACTGTTTTTT
CASNLFGGAKNWPTNEKLFF
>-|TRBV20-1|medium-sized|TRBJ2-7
TGCAGTGCTAGGGACGTTATCACTGTCGTCCACGAGCAGTACTTC
CSARDVITVVHEQYF
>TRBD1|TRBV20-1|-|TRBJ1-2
TGCAGTGCTAGAGATCCAGGGGGTAACTATGGCTACACCTTC
CSARDPGGNYGYTF
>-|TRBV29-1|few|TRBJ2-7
TGCAGCGTTTTGGGCAGCTACGAGCAGTACTTC
CSVLGSYEQYF
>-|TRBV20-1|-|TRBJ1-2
TGCAGTGCTAGGAAAGAGGAGGCTTATGGCTACACCTTC
CSARKEEAYGYTF
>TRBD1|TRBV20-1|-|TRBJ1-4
TGCAGTGCTAGAGATTTAGGGGGCGAGGAAAAACTGTTTTTT
CSARDLGGEEKLFF
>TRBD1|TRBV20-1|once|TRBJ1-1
TGCAGTGCGCCCCGACAGGGGGCGAACACTGAAGCTTTCTTT
CSAPRQGANTEAFF
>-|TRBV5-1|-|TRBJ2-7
TGCGCCAGCAGCTCTCAGGACTACGAGCAGTACTTC
CASSSQDYEQYF
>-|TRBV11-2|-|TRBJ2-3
TGTGCCAGCCGCACACCGGGACTTAGCACAGATACGCAGTATTTT
CASRTPGLSTDTQYF
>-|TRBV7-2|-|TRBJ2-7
TGTGCCAGCGGGACCACAGTCTACGAGCAGTACTTC
CASGTTVYEQYF
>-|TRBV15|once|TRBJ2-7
TGTGCCACCAGCAGAGAAATAGGACCCTCTTACGAGCAGTACTTC
CATSREIGPSYEQYF
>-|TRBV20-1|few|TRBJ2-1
TGCAGTGCTAGTGGGCTAGCAGGCTACAATGAGCAGTTCTTC
CSASGLAGYNEQFF
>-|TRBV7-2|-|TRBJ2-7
TGTGCCAGCAGCGAGGGGCCGTCCTACGAGCAGTACTTC
CASSEGPSYEQYF
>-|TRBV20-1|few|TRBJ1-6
TGCAGTGCTAGAGATGAGGGACTAGTCAATTCACCCCTCCACTTT
CSARDEGLVNSPLHF
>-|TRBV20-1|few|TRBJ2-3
TGCAGCGGGGGGCCCGCAGATACGCAGTATTTT
CSGGPADTQYF
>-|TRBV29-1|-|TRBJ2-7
TGCAGCGTTGAGGACTACCGAAGCTACGAGCAGTACTTC
CSVEDYRSYEQYF
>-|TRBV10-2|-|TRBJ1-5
TGTGCCAGCAGCCAAGCTAGCAATCAGCCCCAGCATTTT
CASSQASNQPQHF